Shown below are 25 T cell receptor beta chains from a single sample sequenced in a study of blood T cell repertoires in COVID-19. The data were produced by immunoSEQ multiplex PCR, yet TCRdb's version contains in-frame clones alone and is incomplete. The sample has 200,000 to 250,000 clones, 92% seen once; the top ten hold more than 0.95%. Source material: peripheral blood. The receptor source for this set is a man aged 25 to 40 with acute or convalescent COVID-19.

The chain employs TRBV5-1 and TRBJ2-7; D is uncertain. The germline V gene encodes CDR1 SGHRS and CDR2 YFSETQ. The germline V and J ends were trimmed by 0 bases and 0 bases, with 13 bases remaining between them. The CDR3 is 16 amino acids. The CDR3 region is CASSLGASSSSYEQYF. The CDR3 DNA is TGCGCCAGCAGCTTGGGGGCGAGTTCCAGCTCCTACGAGCAGTACTTC.

V gene TRBV2 combines with J gene TRBJ2-1; 12 bases align to TRBD2. From germline, CDR1 is SNHLY and CDR2 FYNNEI. Trimming removed 4 bases from V and 9 bases from J; junction bases left unmatched: 10. The CDR3 has 16 amino acids. For the CDR3, the DNA is TGTGCCAGCAGTGGGTTTCTAGCGGGAGGGCCGAGTGAGCAGTTCTTC. Protein product: CASSGFLAGGPSEQFF. The full variable domain, with the rest looked up from reference TRBV2 and TRBJ2-1, is EPEVTQTPSHQVTQMGQEVILRCVPISNHLYFYWYRQILGQKVEFLVSFYNNEISEKSEIFDDQFSVERPDGSNFTLKIRSTKLEDSAMYFCASSGFLAGGPSEQFFGPGTRLTVL.

Notes on this clone: The final CDR3 position lacks the conserved phenylalanine or tryptophan, pointing to a likely read error. The DNA is omitted, as the CDR3 cannot be located on it reliably, and the CDR3 follows TCRdb's listing. V gene TRBV10-3 combines with J gene TRBJ2-3; the table gives TRBD2 as D, unverified against the DNA. The length of the CDR3 is 13 amino acids, counting both ends. In germline, CDR1 is ENHRY, CDR2 SYGVKD. The CDR3 reads CAISEPTLAFPSL.

This chain joins TRBV11-2 and TRBJ2-7; D is perhaps TRBD2 (6 bases). Deletions cut 5 bases from V and 4 bases from J, with 15 bases between. The CDR3 is made up of 14 amino acids. From germline, CDR1 is SGHAT and CDR2 FQNNGV. The CDR3: CASSKGRGEYEQYF. CDR3 DNA: TGTGCCAGCAGCAAAGGGCGGGGTGAATACGAGCAGTACTTC.

The genes are TRBV3-1 (or the pseudogene TRBV3-2) and TRBJ2-5; the D gene is possibly TRBD2 (5 bases). This CDR3 is 15 amino acids long. V lost 0 bases to trimming and J lost 7 bases, with 15 bases between them. Germline CDR1 LGHDT, CDR2 YNNKEL (reference sequence). CDR3 sequence (DNA): TGTGCCAGCAGCCAAGATAGGAGGTTAAGAGGGACCCAGTACTTC. Translating gives CASSQDRRLRGTQYF.

The V gene is TRBV30, the J gene TRBJ2-3, with TRBD1 identical over 7 bases. Trimming took 3 bases from V and 2 from J; bases not matched to a gene: 2. CDR1 GTSNPN and CDR2 SVGIG come from the germline V gene (reference sequence). This CDR3 is built from 13 residues. DNA for the CDR3: TGTGCCTGGAGGACAGGGTCCACAGATACGCAGTATTTT. It encodes CAWRTGSTDTQYF.

The chain uses TRBV11-2 and TRBJ2-7, with 8 bases identical to TRBD2. Germline assignment: CDR1 SGHAT and CDR2 FQNNGV. V lost 4 bases to trimming and J lost 6 bases; unmatched junction nucleotides: 2. The CDR3 runs to 12 residues. The CDR3 protein is CASSSRGGEQYF. The DNA for the CDR3 is TGTGCCAGCAGCTCCCGGGGGGGCGAGCAGTACTTC. Supplemented by reference TRBV11-2 and TRBJ2-7, the full variable domain reads EAGVAQSPRYKIIEKRQSVAFWCNPISGHATLYWYQQILGQGPKLLIQFQNNGVVDDSQLPKDRFSAERLKGVDSTLKIQPAKLEDSAVYLCASSSRGGEQYFGPGTRLTVT.

The gene calls are TRBV2 and TRBJ2-3; 8 bases are a match to TRBD2. The junction had 9 bases not matched to a gene; V was cut back by 6 bases and J by 4 bases. The CDR3 is 15 residues long. Germline CDR1 is SNHLY and CDR2 is FYNNEI. CDR3 bases: TGTGCCAGCAGGTTGACGGGGGGGCCCTCAGATACGCAGTATTTT. Protein: CASRLTGGPSDTQYF.

The chain uses TRBV5-1 and TRBJ1-1, with D possibly being TRBD1 (5 bases). V was shortened by 4 bases and J by 11 bases, with 12 bases between the two germline ends. The CDR3 length is 11 residues. Germline CDR1 reads SGHRS; CDR2 reads YFSETQ. Here the CDR3 reads CASSTQGMAFF. For the CDR3, the DNA is TGCGCCAGCAGCACGCAGGGTATGGCTTTCTTT.

This chain uses TRBV5-8 with TRBJ2-7; D may be TRBD2 (6 bases). The germline gives CDR1 SGHTS, CDR2 YDEGEE. V was trimmed by 5 bases and J by 1 base, leaving 19 bases between them. This CDR3 has 16 amino acids. The CDR3 region has the DNA TGTGCCAGCAGTATTCCATTGAGGAGGGGATCCTACGAGCAGTACTTC. It yields the protein CASSIPLRRGSYEQYF.

This sequence joins TRBV4-1 and TRBJ1-2; tentative D call: TRBD1 (6 bases). Trimming took 3 bases from V and 7 from J, leaving 18 bases between them. CDR1 and CDR2 (germline): MGHRA, YSYEKL. There are 15 residues in the CDR3. This CDR3 reads CASSHPDGQSSGYTF. The CDR3 DNA reads as TGCGCCAGCAGCCACCCGGACGGACAGTCCTCTGGCTACACCTTC.

This clone was counted a single time. CDR3 loop: CASSPGQPNTEAFF. CDR3 coding DNA: TGCGCCAGCAGCCCGGGACAGCCAAACACTGAAGCTTTCTTT. This chain joins TRBV5-1 and TRBJ1-1; 7 nucleotides match TRBD1. The CDR3 has 14 residues. Trimming at V came to 4 bases and at J to 2 bases, leaving 5 bases not matched to a gene. Germline V CDR1 and CDR2: SGHRS, YFSETQ.

CDR3 DNA sequence: TGTGCCAGTAGGGCCGGGACAGCGAGTTCACCCCTCCACTTT. Translated, it gives CASRAGTASSPLHF. V and J are TRBV19 and TRBJ1-6; 7 bases are a match to TRBD1. CDR1 LNHDA and CDR2 SQIVND come from the germline V gene (reference sequence). This CDR3 has 14 amino acids. Trimming removed 6 bases from V and 9 bases from J; junction bases left unmatched: 8.

The J gene is TRBJ2-7, the V gene TRBV2; the match to TRBD2 covers 7 bases. There are 15 residues in the CDR3. V shed 0 bases and J 9 bases; nucleotides not matched to a gene: 11. Germline CDR1 is SNHLY and CDR2 is FYNNEI. The CDR3 coding sequence is TGTGCCAGCAGTGAAGCGCAGGCGGGGGTCCCTTGGCAGTACTTC. It codes for CASSEAQAGVPWQYF.

This chain connects TRBV7-8 to TRBJ2-7; 7 nucleotides agree with TRBD2. The V gene's germline CDR1 is SGHVS and CDR2 FQNEAQ. This CDR3 spans 14 amino acids. V lost 5 bases, J lost 0 bases, and 4 bases stayed unmatched. The CDR3 DNA follows: TGTGCCAGCAGCGTGGGACTACTCTCCTACGAGCAGTACTTC. Encoded protein: CASSVGLLSYEQYF.

V usage is TRBV4-1 and J usage is TRBJ1-1; TRBD1 matches at 10 bases. Germline lookup yields CDR1 MGHRA and CDR2 YSYEKL. The CDR3 consists of 13 residues. J gave up 6 bases and V 4 bases, and 2 bases lay outside the gene matches. As DNA, the CDR3 is TGCGCCAGCAGCCGAGGACAGGGGGCTGAAGCTTTCTTT. Translated: CASSRGQGAEAFF.

The J gene is TRBJ1-2, the V gene TRBV27; a weak D match, TRBD1 (5 bases). The length of the CDR3 is 13 residues. CDR1 MNHEY and CDR2 SMNVEV come from the germline V gene (reference sequence). Deletions cut 5 bases from V and 7 bases from J, with 14 bases between. Written as DNA, the CDR3 is TGTGCCAGCAGTGGTCGGAGGGGCGGTGGCTACACCTTC. Translation gives CASSGRRGGGYTF.

The rearrangement links TRBV5-8 to TRBJ1-2; D unresolved. Germline CDR1 reads SGHTS; CDR2 reads YDEGEE. Trimming stripped 3 bases from V and 8 bases from J, with 14 bases between. This CDR3 is built from 13 residues. The CDR3 spells CASSSEPYRGYTF. As DNA, the CDR3 is TGTGCCAGCAGCTCCGAGCCGTACAGAGGCTACACCTTC.

The rearrangement links TRBV2 to TRBJ2-2; D perhaps matches TRBD2 (5 bases). Germline loops: CDR1 SNHLY, CDR2 FYNNEI. Trimming shortened V by 6 bases and J by 5 bases, and 16 bases separated the two germline ends. This CDR3 is built from 15 residues. CDR3 loop: CASSRDRRHTGELFF. CDR3 in DNA: TGTGCCAGCAGCCGGGATCGTCGCCATACCGGGGAGCTGTTTTTT.

The chain has TRBV19 and TRBJ2-7, with D perhaps matching TRBD1 (5 bases). The CDR3 is made up of 14 amino acids. CDR1 and CDR2 (germline): LNHDA, SQIVND (reference sequence). V lost 3 bases, J lost 2 bases, and 11 bases lay in between. CDR3 sequence reads: CASSIRVTAYEQYF. CDR3 DNA sequence: TGTGCCAGTAGTATCAGGGTCACGGCCTACGAGCAGTACTTC.

The V and J genes are TRBV27 and TRBJ2-2; 7 positions agree with TRBD2. The CDR3 is 13 residues long. Germline loops: CDR1 MNHEY, CDR2 SMNVEV (reference sequence). After removal of 7 bases from V and 5 bases from J, the junction contained 4 bases not matched to a gene. CDR3 loop: CASTLGGTGELFF. In DNA form, the CDR3 reads TGTGCCAGCACCCTGGGGGGGACCGGGGAGCTGTTTTTT.

This chain uses TRBV6-5 with TRBJ1-4; D gene unclear. The germline V gene has CDR1 MNHEY and CDR2 SVGAGI. The V end was cut by 6 bases, the J end by 6 bases, with 14 bases between. The CDR3 is 14 residues long. CDR3 DNA: TGTGCCAGCAGAGAGGGAGGGTCCGATGAAAAACTGTTTTTT. This sequence encodes CASREGGSDEKLFF.

The J gene is TRBJ1-1, the V gene TRBV27; D is uncertain. V gave up 0 bases and J gave up 8 bases, with 13 bases separating them. The CDR3 loop spans 14 amino acids. Looked up from germline, CDR1 is MNHEY and CDR2 is SMNVEV (reference sequence). The CDR3 here is CASSLSQAGFEAFF. The CDR3 coding sequence is TGTGCCAGCAGTTTATCGCAGGCGGGATTCGAAGCTTTCTTT.

The J gene is TRBJ2-7, the V gene TRBV6-5; 8 positions match TRBD2. Germline-derived CDR1 and CDR2 are MNHEY and SVGAGI. This CDR3 contains 13 residues. Trimming took 8 bases from V and 2 from J; bases not matched to a gene: 5. Here the CDR3 DNA reads TGTGCCAGCGCTGGCGGGGGGACCTACGAGCAGTACTTC. Encoded protein: CASAGGGTYEQYF.

The chain recombines TRBV30 with TRBJ2-6; TRBD1 matches at 7 bases. CDR1 is GTSNPN, CDR2 SVGIG, per germline (reference sequence). The CDR3 spans 16 residues. The junction had 7 bases not matched to a gene; V was cut back by 5 bases and J by 0 bases. The CDR3 DNA reads TGTGCCTGGTCGGGACAGAGACACTCTGGGGCCAACGTCCTGACTTTC. This translates into CAWSGQRHSGANVLTF. Based on the CDR3 plus reference TRBV30 and TRBJ2-6, the full variable domain is SQTIHQWPATLVQPVGSPLSLECTVEGTSNPNLYWYRQAAGRGLQLLFYSVGIGQISSEVPQNLSASRPQDRQFILSSKKLLLSDSGFYLCAWSGQRHSGANVLTFGAGSRLTVL.